This T cell receptor beta chain was retrieved from a study of T cell responses to AZD1222 COVID-19 vaccine. Remarks on this clone: Antigen unknown.

Assay: immunoSEQ multiplex PCR; the TCRdb copy retains only in-frame clones and omits some. The sample carries around 150,000 clones, 90% recorded once. Overall study findings and caveats: Reports say nearly half of spike-specific TCRs go after unmutated variant regions. Dominant CD4 TCR responses targeted spike regions 160-218 and 743-854. Mostly white British, mostly female donors; authors suggested clonal diversity may be underestimated. The breadth and depth of Spike-specific TCRs increased once two AZD1222 doses had been given.

This clonotype was obtained from an adult who received the AZD1222 COVID-19 vaccine. The sample here was peripheral blood, taken 28 days after the second AZD1222 dose.

CDR3 sequence: CASSLFSGRAAYEQYF. As DNA, the CDR3 is TGCGCCAGCAGCTTGTTTTCCGGCAGGGCCGCCTACGAGCAGTACTTC. J is TRBJ2-7 and V is TRBV5-1, with D possibly matching TRBD1 (5 bases). The CDR3 has 16 residues. From germline, CDR1 is SGHRS and CDR2 YFSETQ. Trimming removed 1 base at V and 2 bases at J, with 16 bases between. The variable domain in full, with the rest retrieved from reference TRBV5-1 and TRBJ2-7, is KAGVTQTPRYLIKTRGQQVTLSCSPISGHRSVSWYQQTPGQGLQFLFEYFSETQRNKGNFPGRFSGRQFSNSRSEMNVSTLELGDSALYLCASSLFSGRAAYEQYFGPGTRLTVT.